This entry concerns a single TCR beta chain. This clonotype appeared a few times. Its antigen remains undetermined. One base away there is no much larger clone; base qualities are not given. The record originates from a study listed by TCRdb under 2016. The receptor library was made with RT-PCR. Sequencing took place on an Illumina MiSeq. The public reads were reprocessed in TCRdb via fastp at Q25 and MiXCR, keeping in-frame beta chains. CDR3 protein duplicates are merged, each entry listing the most common genes and DNA. The sample data list 550,000 to 750,000 distinct CDR3 sequences, and approximately 15% of these were observed just once. The ten top clones hold 3.6% of the sample. V and J are trimmed by 3 bases and 5 bases, and the gene matches miss 4 bases of the junction. Including cysteine and phenylalanine, the CDR3 has 13 amino acids. CDR3 DNA only is kept here, 39 bases in frame from base 1. CDR1 is given as KGHSH and CDR2 as LQKENI, both from the germline V gene.

Sequences were obtained from memory CD4+ T cells from blood. This TCR came from a female donor in good health, serving as a healthy control. The chain couples TRBV18 to TRBJ2-7; 7 bases in the junction line up with TRBD1. Read as DNA, the sequence is TGTGCCAGCTCACCCGGACAGGTAGACGAGCAGTACTTC. Translated, it reads CASSPGQVDEQYF. The full variable domain, completed from the reference TRBV18 and TRBJ2-7 proteins outside the CDR3, reads NAGVMQNPRHLVRRRGQEARLRCSPMKGHSHVYWYRQLPEEGLKFMVYLQKENIIDESGMPKERFSAEFPKEGPSILRIQQVVRGDSAAYFCASSPGQVDEQYFGPGTRLTVT.